This is a list of T cell receptor beta chains from one sample in a study of cytomegalovirus exposure and HLA in healthy donors. Profiled with immunoSEQ multiplex PCR; TCRdb holds only in-frame clones, not every one. The data contain around 80,000 clones, about 75% of them singletons. Sequences were obtained from PBMCs. Receptors were obtained from a female donor in good health and CMV-seronegative. CDR3s include the opening cysteine and the closing phenylalanine or tryptophan. A D gene is named only where the DNA matches it firmly. A clone size is listed for some rows: how often the clone was seen (once, few, many), or a class if it is expanded.

d_gene: -; v_gene: TRBV5-4; abundance: -; j_gene: TRBJ2-7; CDR3aa: CASSYQASPYEQYF; CDR3nt: TGTGCCAGCAGCTATCAGGCCTCCCCCTACGAGCAGTACTTC
d_gene: -; v_gene: TRBV21-1; abundance: -; j_gene: TRBJ2-5; CDR3aa: CASSKGGVQETQYF; CDR3nt: TGTGCCAGCAGCAAAGGGGGGGTCCAAGAGACCCAGTACTTC
d_gene: -; v_gene: TRBV18; abundance: -; j_gene: TRBJ1-5; CDR3aa: CASSPRLTASNQPQHF; CDR3nt: TGTGCCAGCTCACCGCGTTTGACAGCTAGCAATCAGCCCCAGCATTTT
d_gene: -; v_gene: TRBV6-1; abundance: few; j_gene: TRBJ2-5; CDR3aa: CASRGLGIQETQYF; CDR3nt: TGTGCCAGCAGGGGGCTAGGGATACAAGAGACCCAGTACTTC
d_gene: TRBD2; v_gene: TRBV5-1; abundance: -; j_gene: TRBJ2-5; CDR3aa: CASSLGLAIETQYF; CDR3nt: TGCGCCAGCAGCTTGGGACTAGCGATAGAGACCCAGTACTTC
d_gene: -; v_gene: TRBV10-2; abundance: -; j_gene: TRBJ2-3; CDR3aa: CASSGASADTQYF; CDR3nt: TGCGCCAGCAGTGGTGCTAGCGCAGATACGCAGTATTTT
d_gene: -; v_gene: TRBV10-1; abundance: -; j_gene: TRBJ1-3; CDR3aa: CASRASGNTIYF; CDR3nt: TGCGCCAGCAGGGCATCTGGAAACACCATATATTTT
d_gene: TRBD1; v_gene: TRBV10-3; abundance: -; j_gene: TRBJ1-2; CDR3aa: CAISAGQFDYGYTF; CDR3nt: TGTGCCATCAGTGCGGGACAGTTCGACTATGGCTACACCTTC
d_gene: -; v_gene: TRBV18; abundance: -; j_gene: TRBJ2-2; CDR3aa: CASSPPAQVNTGELFF; CDR3nt: TGTGCCAGCTCACCACCCGCACAGGTCAACACCGGGGAGCTGTTTTTT
d_gene: TRBD2; v_gene: TRBV7-2; abundance: -; j_gene: TRBJ2-1; CDR3aa: CASTTGGRTYNEQFF; CDR3nt: TGTGCCAGCACCACGGGCGGGAGGACCTACAATGAGCAGTTCTTC
d_gene: -; v_gene: TRBV18; abundance: once; j_gene: TRBJ1-4; CDR3aa: CASSAQGTEKLFF; CDR3nt: TGTGCCAGCTCAGCGCAGGGTACGGAAAAACTGTTTTTT
d_gene: TRBD2; v_gene: TRBV19; abundance: once; j_gene: TRBJ2-5; CDR3aa: CASSDHGLAGQETQYF; CDR3nt: TGTGCCAGTAGTGATCATGGACTAGCGGGACAAGAGACCCAGTACTTC
d_gene: -; v_gene: TRBV15; abundance: -; j_gene: TRBJ2-2; CDR3aa: CATSRDPPGQNTGELFF; CDR3nt: TGTGCCACCAGCAGAGATCCTCCGGGTCAGAACACCGGGGAGCTGTTTTTT
d_gene: -; v_gene: TRBV4-2; abundance: few; j_gene: TRBJ2-2; CDR3aa: CASSHGRGDTGELFF; CDR3nt: TGTGCCAGCAGCCACGGACGGGGAGACACCGGGGAGCTGTTTTTT
d_gene: TRBD1; v_gene: TRBV29-1; abundance: -; j_gene: TRBJ2-7; CDR3aa: CSVGPDRGAYEQYF; CDR3nt: TGCAGCGTGGGGCCTGACAGGGGGGCTTACGAGCAGTACTTC
d_gene: TRBD2; v_gene: TRBV5-1; abundance: -; j_gene: TRBJ2-3; CDR3aa: CASSLNGRAVTDTQYF; CDR3nt: TGCGCCAGCAGCTTGAACGGGAGGGCGGTCACAGATACGCAGTATTTT
d_gene: -; v_gene: TRBV7-8; abundance: -; j_gene: TRBJ1-5; CDR3aa: CASSLYGGNQPQHF; CDR3nt: TGTGCCAGCAGCTTATACGGGGGGAATCAGCCCCAGCATTTT
d_gene: TRBD1; v_gene: TRBV29-1; abundance: few; j_gene: TRBJ1-1; CDR3aa: CSARTGAGNTEAFF; CDR3nt: TGCAGCGCTCGGACAGGGGCGGGGAACACTGAAGCTTTCTTT
d_gene: -; v_gene: TRBV27; abundance: -; j_gene: TRBJ2-7; CDR3aa: CASSLSRTAYEQYF; CDR3nt: TGTGCCAGCAGTTTATCCCGGACAGCCTACGAGCAGTACTTC
d_gene: TRBD1; v_gene: TRBV15; abundance: once; j_gene: TRBJ1-1; CDR3aa: CATSPRDRGNTEAFF; CDR3nt: TGTGCCACCAGCCCACGGGACAGGGGAAACACTGAAGCTTTCTTT
d_gene: TRBD2; v_gene: TRBV5-8; abundance: -; j_gene: TRBJ2-7; CDR3aa: CASRDGGAYEQYF; CDR3nt: TGTGCCAGCCGGGACGGGGGGGCCTACGAGCAGTACTTC
d_gene: TRBD2; v_gene: TRBV28; abundance: -; j_gene: TRBJ2-7; CDR3aa: CASSLYPSGSTPYEQYF; CDR3nt: TGTGCCAGCAGTTTATACCCTAGCGGTTCTACACCTTACGAGCAGTACTTC
d_gene: -; v_gene: TRBV9; abundance: -; j_gene: TRBJ2-7; CDR3aa: CASSAGDYEQYF; CDR3nt: TGTGCCAGCAGCGCCGGGGACTACGAGCAGTACTTC
d_gene: TRBD1; v_gene: TRBV11-1; abundance: once; j_gene: TRBJ1-2; CDR3aa: CASSPNHRGGYTF; CDR3nt: TGTGCCAGCAGCCCCAACCACAGGGGAGGCTACACCTTC
d_gene: TRBD1; v_gene: TRBV6-5; abundance: -; j_gene: TRBJ2-7; CDR3aa: CASSYRTGSDEQYF; CDR3nt: TGTGCCAGCAGTTACAGGACAGGGAGCGACGAGCAGTACTTC
d_gene: -; v_gene: TRBV6-6; abundance: -; j_gene: TRBJ1-2; CDR3aa: CASSETAYYGYTF; CDR3nt: TGTGCCAGCAGTGAGACAGCCTACTATGGCTACACCTTC
d_gene: TRBD2; v_gene: TRBV7-2; abundance: -; j_gene: TRBJ2-5; CDR3aa: CASSLVLAGGKVETQYF; CDR3nt: TGTGCCAGCAGCTTAGTGCTAGCGGGGGGCAAAGTGGAGACCCAGTACTTC
d_gene: -; v_gene: TRBV6-5; abundance: few; j_gene: TRBJ1-1; CDR3aa: CASRLQGSEAFF; CDR3nt: TGTGCCAGCAGATTACAGGGCTCTGAAGCTTTCTTT
d_gene: -; v_gene: TRBV28; abundance: -; j_gene: TRBJ2-3; CDR3aa: CASKLGQRTDTQYF; CDR3nt: TGTGCCAGCAAACTGGGACAACGCACAGATACGCAGTATTTT
d_gene: -; v_gene: TRBV23-1; abundance: -; j_gene: TRBJ1-5; CDR3aa: CASSLATESNQPQHF; CDR3nt: TGCGCCAGCAGTCTCGCGACTGAGAGCAATCAGCCCCAGCATTTT
d_gene: -; v_gene: TRBV7-7; abundance: -; j_gene: TRBJ2-7; CDR3aa: CASSLGVGTYEQYF; CDR3nt: TGTGCTAGCAGCTTAGGGGTGGGCACCTACGAGCAGTACTTC
d_gene: -; v_gene: TRBV29-1; abundance: -; j_gene: TRBJ2-2; CDR3aa: CSVSRSTGELFF; CDR3nt: TGCAGCGTGTCACGGAGCACCGGGGAGCTGTTTTTT
d_gene: TRBD1; v_gene: TRBV2; abundance: -; j_gene: TRBJ1-5; CDR3aa: CASSDTIDRAAGQPQHF; CDR3nt: TGTGCCAGCAGCGACACAATTGACAGGGCGGCCGGTCAGCCCCAGCATTTT
d_gene: TRBD1; v_gene: TRBV5-1; abundance: -; j_gene: TRBJ1-1; CDR3aa: CASSLGARTGKDTEAFF; CDR3nt: TGCGCCAGCAGCTTGGGGGCTCGGACAGGGAAGGACACTGAAGCTTTCTTT
d_gene: TRBD2; v_gene: TRBV15; abundance: -; j_gene: TRBJ2-3; CDR3aa: CATSRVAGASTDTQYF; CDR3nt: TGTGCCACCAGCAGAGTAGCGGGGGCGAGCACAGATACGCAGTATTTT
d_gene: -; v_gene: TRBV19; abundance: -; j_gene: TRBJ2-6; CDR3aa: CATKPAKPGANVLTF; CDR3nt: TGTGCCACGAAACCAGCGAAGCCTGGGGCCAACGTCCTGACTTTC
d_gene: -; v_gene: TRBV5-1; abundance: -; j_gene: TRBJ2-1; CDR3aa: CASSEYRDEQFF; CDR3nt: TGCGCCAGCAGCGAATACAGGGATGAGCAGTTCTTC
d_gene: TRBD2; v_gene: TRBV7-8; abundance: -; j_gene: TRBJ2-7; CDR3aa: CASSSPGGVPSYEQYF; CDR3nt: TGTGCCAGCAGCTCCCCCGGGGGGGTACCTTCCTACGAGCAGTACTTC
d_gene: -; v_gene: TRBV15; abundance: -; j_gene: TRBJ1-4; CDR3aa: CATSKGQEKLFF; CDR3nt: TGTGCCACCAGCAAGGGACAAGAAAAACTGTTTTTT
d_gene: -; v_gene: TRBV5-4; abundance: -; j_gene: TRBJ2-7; CDR3aa: CASSFNVGDSEQYF; CDR3nt: TGTGCCAGCAGCTTCAACGTAGGGGATAGCGAGCAGTACTTC
d_gene: TRBD2; v_gene: TRBV10-1; abundance: -; j_gene: TRBJ2-7; CDR3aa: CASSASGSYEQYF; CDR3nt: TGCGCCAGCAGCGCTAGCGGATCCTACGAGCAGTACTTC
d_gene: -; v_gene: TRBV5-6; abundance: -; j_gene: TRBJ2-3; CDR3aa: CASSYSTARGRERDTQYF; CDR3nt: TGTGCCAGCAGCTATTCGACTGCGAGGGGGCGGGAAAGGGATACGCAGTATTTT
d_gene: TRBD2; v_gene: TRBV5-1; abundance: -; j_gene: TRBJ2-1; CDR3aa: CASSPGLAGPDEQFF; CDR3nt: TGCGCCAGCAGCCCGGGACTAGCGGGACCGGATGAGCAGTTCTTC
d_gene: -; v_gene: TRBV28; abundance: -; j_gene: TRBJ1-1; CDR3aa: CASSLVRGGTTEAFF; CDR3nt: TGTGCCAGCAGTTTGGTAAGGGGGGGGACCACTGAAGCTTTCTTT
d_gene: TRBD1; v_gene: TRBV7-2; abundance: -; j_gene: TRBJ1-2; CDR3aa: CASSLETGGGYTF; CDR3nt: TGTGCCAGCAGCTTAGAGACAGGGGGAGGCTACACCTTC
d_gene: -; v_gene: TRBV25-1; abundance: -; j_gene: TRBJ1-1; CDR3aa: CASSESRGRAEAFF; CDR3nt: TGTGCCAGCAGTGAATCCAGGGGAAGGGCTGAAGCTTTCTTT
d_gene: -; v_gene: TRBV13; abundance: -; j_gene: TRBJ2-1; CDR3aa: CASSLVSLHNEQFF; CDR3nt: TGTGCCAGCAGCTTAGTAAGCCTGCACAATGAGCAGTTCTTC
d_gene: TRBD1; v_gene: TRBV9; abundance: -; j_gene: TRBJ2-5; CDR3aa: CASSPRTGQETQYF; CDR3nt: TGTGCCAGCAGCCCCCGGACAGGACAAGAGACCCAGTACTTC
d_gene: -; v_gene: TRBV29-1; abundance: few; j_gene: TRBJ1-1; CDR3aa: CSVGGQRPEAFF; CDR3nt: TGCAGCGTTGGAGGACAGCGTCCTGAAGCTTTCTTT
d_gene: -; v_gene: TRBV5-4; abundance: -; j_gene: TRBJ2-5; CDR3aa: CASSLSSRVQETQYF; CDR3nt: TGTGCCAGCAGCTTAAGTTCGCGGGTTCAAGAGACCCAGTACTTC
d_gene: TRBD1; v_gene: TRBV9; abundance: -; j_gene: TRBJ1-1; CDR3aa: CASSSQGADTEAFF; CDR3nt: TGTGCCAGCAGTTCCCAGGGGGCGGACACTGAAGCTTTCTTT
d_gene: -; v_gene: TRBV7-9; abundance: -; j_gene: TRBJ1-4; CDR3aa: CASSLAPGGAGDEKLFF; CDR3nt: TGTGCCAGCAGCTTAGCCCCGGGGGGAGCCGGGGATGAAAAACTGTTTTTT
d_gene: -; v_gene: TRBV6-4; abundance: -; j_gene: TRBJ1-5; CDR3aa: CASSVQVGQPQHF; CDR3nt: TGTGCCAGCAGTGTACAGGTCGGTCAGCCCCAGCATTTT
d_gene: TRBD1; v_gene: TRBV7-9; abundance: -; j_gene: TRBJ2-2; CDR3aa: CASSSGQGADTGELFF; CDR3nt: TGTGCCAGCAGCTCAGGACAGGGGGCGGACACCGGGGAGCTGTTTTTT
d_gene: -; v_gene: TRBV10-3; abundance: few; j_gene: TRBJ2-6; CDR3aa: CAIRQAEAGANVLTF; CDR3nt: TGTGCCATCAGGCAGGCGGAGGCTGGGGCCAACGTCCTGACTTTC
d_gene: TRBD1; v_gene: TRBV28; abundance: -; j_gene: TRBJ1-5; CDR3aa: CASSLGTGRYNQPQHF; CDR3nt: TGTGCCAGCAGTTTAGGGACAGGGAGATACAATCAGCCCCAGCATTTT
d_gene: TRBD1; v_gene: TRBV5-4; abundance: once; j_gene: TRBJ1-2; CDR3aa: CASNVDRGRYGYTF; CDR3nt: TGTGCCAGCAACGTTGACAGGGGGAGATATGGCTACACCTTC
d_gene: TRBD1; v_gene: TRBV28; abundance: -; j_gene: TRBJ2-7; CDR3aa: CASSFGTGSSYEQYF; CDR3nt: TGTGCCAGCAGTTTTGGGACAGGGAGCTCCTACGAGCAGTACTTC
d_gene: -; v_gene: TRBV7-6; abundance: -; j_gene: TRBJ2-2; CDR3aa: CASSLGQANTGELFF; CDR3nt: TGTGCCAGCAGCTTAGGCCAGGCGAACACCGGGGAGCTGTTTTTT